A single sample gave rise to the 10 T cell receptor beta chains below, sequenced in a study of persistence of HIV-infected CD4 T cells. This nonspecific control used anti-CD3/anti-CD28 bead stimulation of CD4+ T cells. Sorting selected CD4+ T cells upregulating both CD40 ligand and CD69. The libraries were made with immunoSEQ version 4 in survey mode. Assay used: immunoSEQ multiplex PCR; TCRdb lists only in-frame clones, some missing. The sample lists 44,000 or so clones; approximately 89% were seen once. Their cognate antigens are unknown. Sample: CD4+ T cells sorted from PBMCs after approximately 18-hour stimulation, taken from a patient who received antiretroviral therapy. These receptors were taken from an adult man with HIV who was CMV-seropositive.

The V and J genes are TRBV3-1 (or the pseudogene TRBV3-2) and TRBJ2-1, with D possibly being TRBD2 (7 bases). The V end lost 4 bases, the J end lost 6 bases, and 19 bases lay between the germline ends. Germline assignment: CDR1 LGHDT and CDR2 YNNKEL (reference sequence). This CDR3 comprises 16 residues. The CDR3 nucleotides read TGTGCCAGCAGCCCAGTAATGGGGGGGCTTGGCAATGAGCAGTTCTTC. Encoded protein: CASSPVMGGLGNEQFF.

The chain has TRBV3-1 (or the pseudogene TRBV3-2) and TRBJ1-1; tentative D call: TRBD1 (5 bases). Germline assignment: CDR1 LGHDT and CDR2 YNNKEL (reference sequence). V lost 4 bases, J lost 11 bases, and 14 bases lay in between. The CDR3 has 12 residues. The CDR3 region is CASSRSGTLAFF. CDR3 nucleotides: TGTGCCAGCAGCCGTTCCGGGACCCTTGCTTTCTTT.

J is TRBJ2-4 and V is TRBV28; tentative D call: TRBD2 (6 bases). The germline V and J ends were trimmed by 3 bases and 2 bases, with 11 bases remaining between them. Germline loops: CDR1 MDHEN, CDR2 SYDVKM. CDR3 size: 15 residues. CDR3 loop: CASSFNGRPKNIQYF. The CDR3 nucleotides are TGTGCCAGCAGTTTCAATGGGAGGCCCAAAAACATTCAGTACTTC.

This clone came up once. This chain links TRBV7-2 with TRBJ1-5; no definite D call. Germline lookup yields CDR1 SGHTA and CDR2 FQGNSA. This CDR3 comprises 14 residues. V was clipped by 5 bases and J by 6 bases, with 14 bases between them. DNA of the CDR3: TGTGCCAGCAGCCGCGCTTTGGAGGGTCAGCCCCAGCATTTT. The encoded protein is CASSRALEGQPQHF.

The chain uses TRBV7-3 and TRBJ2-7; no clear D. The length of the CDR3 is 14 residues. CDR1 and CDR2 (germline): SGHTA, FQGTGA. V gave up 5 bases and J gave up 7 bases, with 18 bases separating them. The CDR3 loop is CASSRLINVGEQYF. The CDR3 bases are TGTGCCAGCAGCCGTCTTATTAACGTAGGGGAGCAGTACTTC.

The V call is TRBV7-3, the J call TRBJ2-3; unclear D gene. CDR1 SGHTA and CDR2 FQGTGA come from the germline V gene. Trimming left V 5 bases short and J 2 bases short, with 14 bases between. The CDR3 is 15 amino acids. CDR3 DNA sequence: TGTGCCAGCAGCCGCTCGTCGCAGACCACAGATACGCAGTATTTT. Protein sequence: CASSRSSQTTDTQYF. The full variable domain, completed using reference TRBV7-3 and TRBJ2-3, is GAGVSQTPSNKVTEKGKYVELRCDPISGHTALYWYRQSLGQGPEFLIYFQGTGAADDSGLPNDRFFAVRPEGSVSTLKIQRTERGDSAVYLCASSRSSQTTDTQYFGPGTRLTVL.

This rearrangement joins TRBV5-5 to TRBJ1-5; 8 bases are a match to TRBD1. This CDR3 region has 17 residues. V was pared by 4 bases and J by 8 bases, with 17 bases of the junction left unmatched. The germline V gene has CDR1 SGHKS and CDR2 YYEKEE (reference sequence). The CDR3: CASSVFGTGENSKPQHF. The CDR3 DNA is TGTGCCAGCAGCGTCTTCGGGACAGGTGAAAACTCTAAGCCCCAGCATTTT.

The chain recombines TRBV18 with TRBJ1-2, with D unclear. The V end was cut by 1 base, the J end by 0 bases, with 15 bases between. The germline V gene encodes CDR1 KGHSH and CDR2 LQKENI. This CDR3 spans 17 amino acids. CDR3 nucleotides: TGTGCCAGCTCACCACTCGGTATTGGTCGAGCTAACTATGGCTACACCTTC. The encoded protein is CASSPLGIGRANYGYTF.

The V call is TRBV7-6, the J call TRBJ2-1; maybe TRBD1 (5 bases). In germline, CDR1 is SGHVS, CDR2 FNYEAQ. This CDR3 region has 12 residues. Trimming stripped 2 bases from V and 12 bases from J, with 11 bases between. The CDR3 loop is CASSLQGGGQFF. The DNA of the CDR3 is TGTGCCAGCAGCTTACAGGGTGGTGGGCAGTTCTTC.

This chain uses TRBV20-1 with TRBJ1-5, with 8 bases aligning to TRBD1. Germline V CDR1 and CDR2: DFQATT, SNEGSKA (reference sequence). Trimming removed 3 bases from V and 8 bases from J; junction bases left unmatched: 3. The CDR3 sequence is 12 residues long. The CDR3 DNA reads as TGCAGTGCTAGTGACAGGGGCGAGCCCCAGCATTTT. The encoded protein is CSASDRGEPQHF.